This T cell receptor (beta chain) emerged from a study of cytomegalovirus exposure and HLA in healthy donors. Details on this clone: The target antigen is unknown.

The V and J ends lost 3 bases and 4 bases respectively, with 9 bases between them. This CDR3 contains 13 residues. Germline values: CDR1 MGHRA, CDR2 YSYEKL. 13 Jbeta primers and 60 Vbeta primers were used for the PCR. The protocol was immunoSEQ multiplex PCR, while the TCRdb copy is restricted to in-frame clones and leaves out a portion. The top ten clones hold 1.5% to 2% of a sample with about 200,000 clones, about 75% of them seen once. Findings and caveats of the study: There were some public TCRs occurring in many donors, but most TCR sequences were rare. In vitro confirmation showed three CMV-associated chains to be CMV antigen specific.

Sequenced sample: PBMCs. The rearrangement links TRBV4-1 to TRBJ1-2; TRBD1 is a possible D gene (5 bases). This TCR was recovered from a male donor in good health and CMV-seronegative. The DNA of the CDR3 is TGCGCCAGCAGCCATGGCGACAGCTATGGCTACACCTTC. Its protein is CASSHGDSYGYTF.